Each of the 21 T cell receptor beta chains below was sequenced from the same sample in a study of OX40 agonist ivuxolimab in advanced cancers. Produced via immunoSEQ multiplex PCR; TCRdb's table is partial and in-frame only. The sample contains under 80,000 clones, 80% to 90% of which appear only once. Sequenced material: CD4+ or CD8+ T cells sorted from blood, taken in a trial of the OX40 agonist ivuxolimab. These receptors were obtained from an adult with an advanced solid tumor such as melanoma, head and neck, liver or kidney cancer.

V usage is TRBV6-5 and J usage is TRBJ2-2, with 8 bases identical to TRBD2. Germline V gene lookup returns CDR1 MNHEY and CDR2 SVGAGI. Losses at the gene ends were 6 bases for V and 3 bases for J; bases not matched to a gene: 6. The CDR3 is made up of 15 amino acids. CDR3 loop: CASRIAGKHTGELFF. The CDR3 DNA sequence: TGTGCCAGCAGGATAGCGGGGAAACACACCGGGGAGCTGTTTTTT.

The V and J genes are TRBV28 and TRBJ1-6; 7 nucleotides agree with TRBD1. The V segment lost 2 bases and the J segment 9 bases; nucleotides outside the gene matches: 10. This CDR3 has 16 amino acids. CDR1 and CDR2 (germline): MDHEN, SYDVKM. CDR3 coding DNA: TGTGCCAGCAGTTTACCCGCCACAGGGGTGAGTTCACCCCTCCACTTT. The encoded protein is CASSLPATGVSSPLHF.

The chain is built from TRBV10-2 and TRBJ2-2; tentatively, D is TRBD1 or TRBD2 (5 bases each). This CDR3 contains 16 residues. The V gene lost 4 bases and the J gene lost 2 bases, with 14 bases spanning the gap. Germline loops: CDR1 WSHSY, CDR2 SAAADI. CDR3: CASSVLPGRNTGELFF. The CDR3 DNA sequence: TGCGCCAGCAGTGTGTTACCGGGACGAAACACCGGGGAGCTGTTTTTT.

This clone was counted a few times. Written as DNA, the CDR3 is TGTGCCAGCAGTGATAACCGTATGTTAGTTGCGTGGACTGAAGCTTTCTTT. It specifies CASSDNRMLVAWTEAFF. The chain links TRBV2 to TRBJ1-1; D remains ambiguous. Germline V lookup: CDR1 SNHLY, CDR2 FYNNEI. V was shortened by 3 bases and J by 5 bases, with 22 bases between the two germline ends. CDR3 length: 17 amino acids.

This sequence joins TRBV7-7 and TRBJ2-2; D is ambiguous. CDR1 is SSHAT and CDR2 is FNYEAQ in the germline V gene (reference sequence). The CDR3 is made up of 13 amino acids. Trimming shortened V by 1 base and J by 6 bases, and 6 bases separated the two germline ends. The CDR3: CASSLGQPGELFF. As DNA, the CDR3 is TGTGCCAGCAGCTTAGGGCAGCCCGGGGAGCTGTTTTTT.

V gene TRBV5-1 combines with J gene TRBJ2-3, with a tentative D call TRBD1 (6 bases). The CDR3 totals 15 residues. V was shortened by 1 base and J by 2 bases, with 11 bases between the two germline ends. The germline V gene encodes CDR1 SGHRS and CDR2 YFSETQ. Here the CDR3 reads CASSLRGTDTDTQYF. CDR3 DNA: TGCGCCAGCAGCTTGAGGGGGACGGACACAGATACGCAGTATTTT.

This chain links TRBV2 with TRBJ2-7; D unclear. The CDR3 consists of 12 residues. Between the trimmed V and J ends, which lost 6 bases and 1 base, there was a span of 7 bases. Per germline, CDR1 SNHLY and CDR2 FYNNEI. The CDR3 here is CASSRRSYEQYF. As DNA, the CDR3 is TGTGCCAGCAGCAGGCGGTCCTACGAGCAGTACTTC. The full variable domain, its missing parts supplied by reference TRBV2 and TRBJ2-7, is EPEVTQTPSHQVTQMGQEVILRCVPISNHLYFYWYRQILGQKVEFLVSFYNNEISEKSEIFDDQFSVERPDGSNFTLKIRSTKLEDSAMYFCASSRRSYEQYFGPGTRLTVT.

The chain couples TRBV6-5 to TRBJ2-5; D is uncertain. V dropped 2 bases and J dropped 0 bases, with 13 bases sitting between them. Germline values: CDR1 MNHEY, CDR2 SVGAGI. The CDR3 runs 16 residues. In nucleotides, the CDR3 is TGTGCCAGCAGTTACCGGGCAGCGTTGTACCAAGAGACCCAGTACTTC. This translates into CASSYRAALYQETQYF.

The CDR3 DNA reads TGCGCCAGCAGCTACTTAACCGGGACAGGCGCCGAGCAGTACTTC. Residues: CASSYLTGTGAEQYF. The chain combines TRBV5-1 with TRBJ2-7, with 8 bases aligning to TRBD1. The V gene's germline CDR1 is SGHRS and CDR2 YFSETQ. The CDR3 spans 15 residues. V was clipped by 3 bases and J by 6 bases; unmatched bases: 11.

The chain links TRBV6-1 to TRBJ2-7; 9 bases agree with TRBD2. The CDR3 contains 14 residues. CDR1 and CDR2 (germline): MNHNS, SASEGT. V shed 7 bases, J shed 4 bases, and the junction held 8 bases outside the gene matches. The DNA for the CDR3 is TGTGCCAGCAATAAAGCGGGGGGCGGGTACGAGCAGTACTTC. Translated: CASNKAGGGYEQYF.

This clone has more than one count but fewer than ten. The chain uses TRBV11-2 and TRBJ2-5, with 7 bases identical to TRBD2. CDR1 and CDR2 from the germline V gene are SGHAT and FQNNGV. The CDR3 is 16 amino acids. V lost 1 base to trimming and J lost 1 base; unmatched junction nucleotides: 6. In DNA, the CDR3 is TGTGCCAGCAGCTTAGTGGGGGGGACTCTCCAAGAGACCCAGTACTTC. This encodes CASSLVGGTLQETQYF.

The genes are TRBV20-1 and TRBJ2-1; unclear D gene. Trimming left V 3 bases short and J 9 bases short, with 9 bases between. CDR3 length equals 11 residues. Germline CDR1 DFQATT, CDR2 SNEGSKA (reference sequence). The CDR3 DNA is TGCAGTGCTAGCCGTACCGGTGAGCAGTTCTTC. Protein sequence: CSASRTGEQFF.

The rearrangement joins TRBV29-1 to TRBJ2-3; D not resolved. Trimming left V 7 bases short and J 0 bases short, with 14 bases between. Germline CDR1 SQVTM, CDR2 ANQGSEA. This CDR3 has 14 amino acids. The CDR3 DNA follows: TGCAGCGCCCCCCCCCGAGGAAGCACAGATACGCAGTATTTT. It yields the protein CSAPPRGSTDTQYF.

This chain joins TRBV11-3 and TRBJ2-2; the D is unclear. This CDR3 has 14 amino acids. The V end was cut by 5 bases, the J end by 2 bases, with 9 bases between. The germline V gene has CDR1 SGHNT and CDR2 YENEEA. The CDR3 reads CASSQEPNTGELFF. Here the CDR3 DNA reads TGTGCCAGCAGCCAAGAACCTAACACCGGGGAGCTGTTTTTT.

Relative to its sample, this clone is medium-sized. J is TRBJ1-1 and V is TRBV5-1; weak D call: TRBD1 (5 bases). The V end lost 4 bases, the J end lost 0 bases, and 10 bases lay between the germline ends. The CDR3 extends over 14 amino acids. Germline CDR1 reads SGHRS; CDR2 reads YFSETQ. The CDR3 nucleotides read TGCGCCAGCAGCCCACAAGGGGTGAACACTGAAGCTTTCTTT. Amino acid sequence: CASSPQGVNTEAFF.

This clone was seen more than once but under ten times. The genes are TRBV18 and TRBJ1-4; D is uncertain. V shed 3 bases and J shed 7 bases, with 18 bases lying between them. This CDR3 has 16 amino acids. Germline CDR1 reads KGHSH; CDR2 reads LQKENI. DNA of the CDR3: TGTGCCAGCTCACCCGCGCAGTTCCCAACGGGTGAAAAACTGTTTTTT. Residues: CASSPAQFPTGEKLFF.

The CDR3 DNA sequence: TGCGCCAGCAGTCCCCTCAGTGGTAGGTGTCGGACAGGGTTGGCGTCTGGGGCCAACGTCCTGACTTTC. This gives the protein CASSPLSGRCRTGLASGANVLTF. V usage is TRBV23-1 and J usage is TRBJ2-6, with 8 positions matching TRBD1. TRBV23-1 is treated as an ORF (open reading frame) with a function not yet certain. This CDR3 spans 23 amino acids. V trimming: 4 bases; J trimming: 1 base; junction bases outside the gene matches: 24.

The V and J genes are TRBV19 and TRBJ1-3; D possibly corresponds to TRBD1 (6 bases). CDR1 is LNHDA, CDR2 SQIVND, per germline (reference sequence). V shed 9 bases and J shed 0 bases, with 12 bases lying between them. CDR3 length: 14 residues. CDR3 sequence reads: CASRGGGSGNTIYF. The DNA of the CDR3 is TGTGCCAGCCGAGGGGGGGGCTCTGGAAACACCATATATTTT.

Only one count was recorded for this clone. J is TRBJ1-5 and V is TRBV7-8; 8 bases line up with TRBD1. Per the germline V gene, CDR1 is SGHVS and CDR2 is FQNEAQ. This CDR3 comprises 16 residues. The V gene end was trimmed by 0 bases and the J gene end by 2 bases; junction bases not matched to a gene: 3. CDR3 in amino acids: CASSLALGQGNQPQHF. For the CDR3, the DNA is TGTGCCAGCAGCTTAGCGTTGGGACAGGGCAATCAGCCCCAGCATTTT.

This clone was counted a few times. The chain carries TRBV6-5 and TRBJ1-1; a weak D match, TRBD1 (6 bases). The CDR3 spans 15 residues. Trimming took off 0 bases at V and 0 bases at J, with 8 bases between the two ends. CDR1 is MNHEY and CDR2 is SVGAGI in the germline V gene. CDR3 sequence (DNA): TGTGCCAGCAGTTACTCGACAGGAGTGAACACTGAAGCTTTCTTT. This translates into CASSYSTGVNTEAFF.

The chain recombines TRBV27 with TRBJ2-7; 9 nucleotides line up with TRBD2. J gave up 2 bases and V 4 bases, and 6 bases lay outside the gene matches. CDR1 and CDR2 from the germline V gene are MNHEY and SMNVEV (reference sequence). The CDR3 contains 15 residues. The CDR3 spells CASSYSSGGPYEQYF. In DNA form, the CDR3 reads TGTGCCAGCAGTTACTCCAGCGGGGGGCCCTACGAGCAGTACTTC.